The TCR beta chain under discussion was sequenced for a study of T cell changes during pregnancy in multiple sclerosis. This clone appeared once. The CDR3 extends over 18 amino acids. The germline CDR1 and CDR2 sequences are MNHEY and SMNVEV (reference sequence). The V gene lost 5 bases and the J gene lost 2 bases, with 25 bases spanning the gap. Sequenced by immunoSEQ multiplex PCR; TCRdb stores in-frame clones only, minus some. The data show 40,000 or so clones, approximately 94% seen once. The source material was CD8+ T cells from peripheral blood mononuclear cells, sampled in the third trimester of pregnancy. The J gene is TRBJ2-7, the V gene TRBV27; D possibly corresponds to TRBD1 (5 bases). This clonotype was sampled from a female donor with multiple sclerosis, enrolled in a pregnancy study. For the CDR3, the DNA is TGTGCCAGCAGTCCCGAAGGGGTTGCAATGTCAGATGCCTACGAGCAGTACTTC. It encodes CASSPEGVAMSDAYEQYF.